This TCR beta chain emerged from a study of CD8 T cells in ankylosing spondylitis. Study results and caveats: It appeared that ankylosing spondylitis blood was characterized by a TCR beta motif of roughly 8 highly homologous variants.

Regarding this clonotype: As yet, its antigen is unknown.

The germline V gene has CDR1 MNHEY and CDR2 SVGEGT. The length of the CDR3 is 15 residues. Trimming cost V 4 bases and J 6 bases; bases outside gene matches: 6. TCRdb independently ran MiXCR on the 5' RACE reads; one entry per CDR3 protein. The repertoire holds some 130,000 distinct CDR3 sequences, with 17% as singletons. The source material was blood, either unsorted or a sorted T cell fraction (not recorded which). The TCR comes from a male donor with ankylosing spondylitis. The chain uses TRBV6-2 or TRBV6-3 and TRBJ2-7; 13 bases map to TRBD2. The CDR3 loop reads CASSSGLAGVGEQYF. Written as DNA, the CDR3 is TGTGCCAGCAGTTCTGGACTAGCGGGAGTTGGCGAGCAGTACTTC.